The entry that follows covers one T cell receptor (beta chain) sequence. It lacks a known antigen. Within one base of it there is no much larger clone, and no base qualities were kept. The CDR3 regions of human TCRbeta chains were analyzed by immunosequencing. The original pipeline was this. TCRs in the repertoires were compared against a reference library of SARS-CoV-2-specific TCRs that had been generated with the MIRA antigen-specificity platform. Breadth was defined as the fraction of unique TCRs that were SARS-CoV-2-associated, and depth was defined as the fraction of total T cells that were SARS-CoV-2-associated. Each spike-specific TCR was assigned to its reactive spike region and to a CD4 or CD8 class using the MIRA data. Log10-transformed breadth and depth values were compared by one-way ANOVA with Sidak's multiple comparisons tests. TCRdb's version of the immuneACCESS table is confined to in-frame rearrangements and falls short of the full clone set. An unresolved V gene accounts for under half of the shortfall where checked; the remainder is of unknown origin. V, J and clone size are taken as reported in that table, and D and trimming were inferred from the DNA itself. The sample has 200,000 or so clones on record, 90% to 95% of them singletons. About 9.2% of the sample rests with the top ten.

The source of the sample is a study of T cell responses to AZD1222 COVID-19 vaccine listed by TCRdb under 2021. General notes on the study: AZD1222 recipients whose second dose came at about 4 weeks and those whose second dose came at about 12 weeks were combined into one group, since spike-specific TCR depth and breadth did not differ between the two schedules. TCR sequencing was performed for some 250 trial participants, of whom around 200 were given two doses of AZD1222 and approximately 26 were given two doses of MenACWY control vaccine. Trial participants were enrolled by age into subgroups of 18-55, 56-69 and 70-plus years, and around 150, 28 and 57 TCR-sequenced participants, respectively, were included in these subgroups.

Reading the germline V gene (reference sequence) gives CDR1 SGHNT and CDR2 YYREEE. Spanning cysteine to phenylalanine, the CDR3 consists of 14 amino acids. Only the CDR3 portion is preserved as DNA: 42 bases, with reading frame beginning at the first base. The V end loses 6 bases and the J end loses 0 bases, and a stretch of 12 bases separates them. The time point label for this specimen denotes: baseline before first vaccination. Vaccinee samples came from UK trials COV001 and COV002, including a single-blind randomized controlled phase 2/3 trial of AZD1222 (ChAdOx1 nCoV-19) in healthy adults. For TCRbeta chain sequencing, PBMC samples from trial participants were taken at day 0 and at day 28 after the second dose. Overall study results and their limits: Because no samples from the day 14 peak response were available, repertoires could be characterized only after the peak T cell response. Conclusions about previously exposed vaccinees were limited because only 6 or 7 AZD1222 recipients were SARS-CoV-2 seropositive at baseline. Nearly half of unique spike-specific TCRs reportedly recognized epitopes outside regions mutated in the B.1.351 and B.1.1.7 variants. The whole spike protein was spanned by vaccine-associated CD4 TCRs, and dominant responses were seen in regions 160-218 and 743-854. In the small 56-69-year group, the increase in depth fell short of significance, most likely because of low power. Participants were mostly white British and included more females than males, and it was suggested by the authors that clonal diversity may have been underestimated. Spike-specific TCR breadth and depth rose significantly after two AZD1222 doses compared with day 0 and with MenACWY recipients.

The chain was built from TRBV5-4 and TRBJ1-1; no D gene call is confident. This clonotype was sampled from an adult in good health. Material: peripheral blood, obtained on day 0 of AZD1222 vaccination. The CDR3 reads as follows: CASNLEPMNTEAFF. The DNA sequence is TGTGCCAGCAACTTAGAACCAATGAACACTGAAGCTTTCTTT. Supplemented by the reference TRBV5-4 and TRBJ1-1 proteins around the CDR3, the complete variable domain is ETGVTQSPTHLIKTRGQQVTLRCSSQSGHNTVSWYQQALGQGPQFIFQYYREEENGRGNFPPRFSGLQFPNYSSELNVNALELDDSALYLCASNLEPMNTEAFFGQGTRLTVV.